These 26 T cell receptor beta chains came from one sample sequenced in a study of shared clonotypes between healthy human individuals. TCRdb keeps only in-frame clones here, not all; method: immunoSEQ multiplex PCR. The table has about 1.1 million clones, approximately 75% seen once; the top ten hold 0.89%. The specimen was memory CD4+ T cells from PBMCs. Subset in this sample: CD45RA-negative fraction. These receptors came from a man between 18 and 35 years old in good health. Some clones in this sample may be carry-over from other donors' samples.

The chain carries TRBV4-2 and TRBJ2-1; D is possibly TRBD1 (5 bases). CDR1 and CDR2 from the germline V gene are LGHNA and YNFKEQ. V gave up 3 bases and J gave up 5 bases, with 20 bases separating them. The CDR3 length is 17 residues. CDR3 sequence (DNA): TGTGCCAGCAGCCAGGGGCTGAAAAGAGAGGTGAACAATGAGCAGTTCTTC. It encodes CASSQGLKREVNNEQFF.

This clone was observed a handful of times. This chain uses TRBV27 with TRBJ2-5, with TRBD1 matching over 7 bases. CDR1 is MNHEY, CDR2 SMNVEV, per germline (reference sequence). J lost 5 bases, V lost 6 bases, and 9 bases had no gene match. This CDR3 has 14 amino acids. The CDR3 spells CASSPGGPSETQYF. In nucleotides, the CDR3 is TGTGCCAGCAGCCCAGGGGGTCCAAGTGAGACCCAGTACTTC.

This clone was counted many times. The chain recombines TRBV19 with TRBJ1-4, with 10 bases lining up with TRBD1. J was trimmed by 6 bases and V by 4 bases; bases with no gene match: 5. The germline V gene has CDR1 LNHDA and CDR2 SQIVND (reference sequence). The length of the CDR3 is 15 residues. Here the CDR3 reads CASSSAGTGDEKLFF. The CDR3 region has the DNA TGTGCCAGTAGTAGCGCCGGGACAGGGGATGAAAAACTGTTTTTT.

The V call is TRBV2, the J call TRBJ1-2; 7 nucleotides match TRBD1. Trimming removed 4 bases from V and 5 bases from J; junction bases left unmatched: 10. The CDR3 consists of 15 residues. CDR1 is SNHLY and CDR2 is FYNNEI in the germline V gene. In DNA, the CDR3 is TGTGCCAGCAGTGTGACAGGGAGCGAGGAATATGGCTACACCTTC. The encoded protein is CASSVTGSEEYGYTF.

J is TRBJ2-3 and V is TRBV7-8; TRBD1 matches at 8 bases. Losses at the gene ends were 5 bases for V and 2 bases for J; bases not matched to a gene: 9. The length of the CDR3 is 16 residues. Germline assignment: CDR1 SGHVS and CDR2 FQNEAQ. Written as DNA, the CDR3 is TGTGCCAGCAGCCCGGACAGGGACTCATACACAGATACGCAGTATTTT. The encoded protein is CASSPDRDSYTDTQYF.

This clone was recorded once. CDR3 region: CASTRDRSQEAQYF. CDR3 DNA sequence: TGTGCCAGCACCCGAGACAGGAGCCAAGAGGCCCAGTACTTC. The chain combines TRBV2 with TRBJ2-7, with D possibly being TRBD1 (6 bases). V was clipped by 7 bases and J by 10 bases, with 23 bases between them. CDR1 is SNHLY and CDR2 is FYNNEI in the germline V gene. This CDR3 has 14 residues.

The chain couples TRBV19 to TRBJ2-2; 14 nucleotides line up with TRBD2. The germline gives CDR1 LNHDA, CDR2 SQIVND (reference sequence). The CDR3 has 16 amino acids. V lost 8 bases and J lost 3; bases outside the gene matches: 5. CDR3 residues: CASRLAGGPDTGELFF. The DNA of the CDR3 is TGTGCCAGTCGACTAGCGGGAGGGCCGGACACCGGGGAGCTGTTTTTT.

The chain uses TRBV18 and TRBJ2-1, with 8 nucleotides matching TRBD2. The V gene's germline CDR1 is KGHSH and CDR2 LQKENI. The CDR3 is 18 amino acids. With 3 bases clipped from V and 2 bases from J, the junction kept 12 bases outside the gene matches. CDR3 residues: CASSPLAPIAGTYNEQFF. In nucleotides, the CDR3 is TGTGCCAGCTCACCCCTTGCCCCAATAGCGGGGACCTACAATGAGCAGTTCTTC.

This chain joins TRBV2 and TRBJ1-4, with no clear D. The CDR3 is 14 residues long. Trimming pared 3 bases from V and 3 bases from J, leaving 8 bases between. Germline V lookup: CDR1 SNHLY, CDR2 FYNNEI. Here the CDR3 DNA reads TGTGCCAGCAGTGACCGCATCGCTAATGAAAAACTGTTTTTT. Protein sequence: CASSDRIANEKLFF.

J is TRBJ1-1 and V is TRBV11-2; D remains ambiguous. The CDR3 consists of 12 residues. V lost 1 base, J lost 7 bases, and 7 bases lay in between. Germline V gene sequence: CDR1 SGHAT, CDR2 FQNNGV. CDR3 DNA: TGTGCCAGCAGCTTAGGCGGGGTTGAAGCTTTCTTT. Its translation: CASSLGGVEAFF.

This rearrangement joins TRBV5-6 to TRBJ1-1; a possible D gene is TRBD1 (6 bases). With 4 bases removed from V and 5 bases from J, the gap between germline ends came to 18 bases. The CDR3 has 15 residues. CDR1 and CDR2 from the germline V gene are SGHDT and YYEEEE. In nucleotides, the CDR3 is TGTGCCAGCAGCCCCCCCAGGGGTCGAGGGACTGAAGCTTTCTTT. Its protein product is CASSPPRGRGTEAFF. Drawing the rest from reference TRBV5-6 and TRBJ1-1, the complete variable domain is DAGVTQSPTHLIKTRGQQVTLRCSPKSGHDTVSWYQQALGQGPQFIFQYYEEEERQRGNFPDRFSGHQFPNYSSELNVNALLLGDSALYLCASSPPRGRGTEAFFGQGTRLTVV.

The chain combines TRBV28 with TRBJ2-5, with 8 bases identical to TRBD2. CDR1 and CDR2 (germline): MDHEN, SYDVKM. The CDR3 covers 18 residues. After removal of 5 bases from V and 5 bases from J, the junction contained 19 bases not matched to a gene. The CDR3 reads CASSPDIDGLAGSETQYF. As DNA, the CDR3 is TGTGCCAGCAGTCCAGACATTGACGGACTAGCAGGATCGGAGACCCAGTACTTC.

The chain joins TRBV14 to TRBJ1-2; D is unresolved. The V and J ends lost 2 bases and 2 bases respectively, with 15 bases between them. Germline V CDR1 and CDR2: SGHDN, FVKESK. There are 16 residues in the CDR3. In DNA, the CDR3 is TGTGCCAGCAGCCAAACTTCCGGGGATAAAAACTATGGCTACACCTTC. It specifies CASSQTSGDKNYGYTF.

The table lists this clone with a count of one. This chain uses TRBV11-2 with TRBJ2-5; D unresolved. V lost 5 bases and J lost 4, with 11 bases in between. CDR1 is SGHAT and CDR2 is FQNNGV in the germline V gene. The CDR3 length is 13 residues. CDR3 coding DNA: TGTGCCAGCAGCCCTTCTGTGGGAGAGACCCAGTACTTC. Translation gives CASSPSVGETQYF.

In nucleotides, the CDR3 is TGCGCCAGCAGCTTGGGGGGAGGCATGGTCCGGGAAAAACTGTTTTTT. Translated, it gives CASSLGGGMVREKLFF. The rearrangement uses TRBV5-1 and TRBJ1-4; D not certain. Between the trimmed V and J ends, which lost 0 bases and 8 bases, there was a span of 17 bases. The CDR3 is 16 amino acids. Per germline, CDR1 SGHRS and CDR2 YFSETQ.

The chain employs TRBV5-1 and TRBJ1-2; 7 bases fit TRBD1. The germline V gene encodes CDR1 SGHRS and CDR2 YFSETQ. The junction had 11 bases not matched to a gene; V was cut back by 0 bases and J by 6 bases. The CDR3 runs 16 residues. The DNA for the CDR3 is TGCGCCAGCAGCTTGGTGGGCAGGGGGATCGAGGATGGCTACACCTTC. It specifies CASSLVGRGIEDGYTF.

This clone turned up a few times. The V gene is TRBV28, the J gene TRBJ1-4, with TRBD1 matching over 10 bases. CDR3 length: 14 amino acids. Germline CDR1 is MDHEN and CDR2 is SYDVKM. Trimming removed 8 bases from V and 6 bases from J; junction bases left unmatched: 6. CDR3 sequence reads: CASGPGQGYEKLFF. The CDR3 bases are TGTGCCAGCGGACCGGGACAGGGGTATGAAAAACTGTTTTTT. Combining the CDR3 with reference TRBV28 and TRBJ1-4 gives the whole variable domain DVKVTQSSRYLVKRTGEKVFLECVQDMDHENMFWYRQDPGLGLRLIYFSYDVKMKEKGDIPEGYSVSREKKERFSLILESASTNQTSMYLCASGPGQGYEKLFFGSGTQLSVL.

The CDR3 loop is CASSAHQTGELFF. The CDR3 DNA is TGTGCCAGCAGTGCCCACCAAACCGGGGAGCTGTTTTTT. The genes are TRBV28 and TRBJ2-2; D unclear. There are 13 residues in the CDR3. The ends were cut back, 5 bases at V and 5 bases at J, with 9 bases in the middle. Germline CDR1 reads MDHEN; CDR2 reads SYDVKM.

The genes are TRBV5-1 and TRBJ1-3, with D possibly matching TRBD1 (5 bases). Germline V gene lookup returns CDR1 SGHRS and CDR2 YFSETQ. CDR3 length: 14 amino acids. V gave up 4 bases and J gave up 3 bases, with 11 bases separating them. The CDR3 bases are TGCGCCAGCAGCGGGGCGGGTAGTGGAAACACCATATATTTT. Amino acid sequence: CASSGAGSGNTIYF.

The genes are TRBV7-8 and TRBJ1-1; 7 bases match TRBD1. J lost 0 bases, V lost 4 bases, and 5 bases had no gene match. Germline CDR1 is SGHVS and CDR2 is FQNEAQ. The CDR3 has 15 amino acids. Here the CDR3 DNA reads TGTGCCAGCAGCTCCAACAGGGGTTTGAACACTGAAGCTTTCTTT. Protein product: CASSSNRGLNTEAFF.

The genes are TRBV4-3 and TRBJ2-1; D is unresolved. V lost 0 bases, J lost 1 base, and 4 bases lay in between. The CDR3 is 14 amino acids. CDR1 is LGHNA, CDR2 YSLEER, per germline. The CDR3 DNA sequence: TGCGCCAGCAGCCAAGACTATTCCTACAATGAGCAGTTCTTC. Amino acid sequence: CASSQDYSYNEQFF.

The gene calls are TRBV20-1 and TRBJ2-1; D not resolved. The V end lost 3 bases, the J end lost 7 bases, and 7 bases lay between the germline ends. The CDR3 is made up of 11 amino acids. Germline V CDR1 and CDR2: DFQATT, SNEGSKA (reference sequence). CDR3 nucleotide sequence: TGCAGTGCTAGTGCCTGGAATGAGCAGTTCTTC. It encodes CSASAWNEQFF.

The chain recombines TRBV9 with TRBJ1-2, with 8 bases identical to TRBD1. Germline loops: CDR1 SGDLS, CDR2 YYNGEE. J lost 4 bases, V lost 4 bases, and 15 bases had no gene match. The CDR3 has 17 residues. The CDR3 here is CASSRGPPGQDAYGYTF. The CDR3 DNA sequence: TGTGCCAGCAGCCGAGGGCCCCCGGGACAGGATGCCTATGGCTACACCTTC. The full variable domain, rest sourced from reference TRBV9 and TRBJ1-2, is DSGVTQTPKHLITATGQRVTLRCSPRSGDLSVYWYQQSLDQGLQFLIQYYNGEERAKGNILERFSAQQFPDLHSELNLSSLELGDSALYFCASSRGPPGQDAYGYTFGSGTRLTVV.

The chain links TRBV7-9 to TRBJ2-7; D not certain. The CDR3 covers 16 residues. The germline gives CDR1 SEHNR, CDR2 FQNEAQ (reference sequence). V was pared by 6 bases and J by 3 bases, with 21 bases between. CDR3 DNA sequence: TGTGCCAGCAGTTTCGCTACCTACCAAAGGAGCTACGAGCAGTACTTC. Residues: CASSFATYQRSYEQYF. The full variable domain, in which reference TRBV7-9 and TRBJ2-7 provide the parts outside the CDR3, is DTGVSQNPRHKITKRGQNVTFRCDPISEHNRLYWYRQTLGQGPEFLTYFQNEAQLEKSRLLSDRFSAERPKGSFSTLEIQRTEQGDSAMYLCASSFATYQRSYEQYFGPGTRLTVT.

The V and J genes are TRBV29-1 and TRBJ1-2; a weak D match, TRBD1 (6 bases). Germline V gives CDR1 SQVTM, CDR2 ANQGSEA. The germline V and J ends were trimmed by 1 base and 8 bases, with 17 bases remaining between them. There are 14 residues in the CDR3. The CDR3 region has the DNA TGCAGCGTTGAAGGGTCTGCGGGGGGCTGGGGCTACACCTTC. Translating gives CSVEGSAGGWGYTF.

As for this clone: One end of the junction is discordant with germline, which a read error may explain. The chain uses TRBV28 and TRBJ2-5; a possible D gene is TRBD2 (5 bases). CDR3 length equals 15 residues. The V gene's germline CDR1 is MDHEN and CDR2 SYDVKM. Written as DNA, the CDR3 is TGTGCCAGCACCCCGTCGGGCTGGAGGCAAGTGACCCAGTACTTC. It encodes CASTPSGWRQVTQYF.